Below are 13 T cell receptor beta chains sequenced from a single sample in a study of shared clonotypes between healthy human individuals (dated by TCRdb to about 2020). CD8 naive samples consisted of CD45RO-negative cells that were positively selected for CCR7, yielding a CD45RA+CCR7+ population without TemRA cells. Library prep was done by the immunoSEQ multiplex PCR assay. In TCRdb, the immuneACCESS table is reduced to in-frame sequences with V and J assigned. These tables do not hold every clone; where another copy was compared, an unresolved V gene accounts for under half, and the others remain unexplained. The sample data list about 2 million clones, and about 94% of these were observed just once. Roughly 1% of the sample is held by the ten biggest clonotypes. The sequenced sample consisted of naive CD8+ T cells sorted from blood. The sample's cell subset or site label, decoded: CD45RA+CCR7+. The receptor source for this set is a man between 18 and 35 years old in good health.

The V gene is TRBV6-5, the J gene TRBJ2-7; D remains ambiguous. Germline V gene sequence: CDR1 MNHEY, CDR2 SVGAGI. This CDR3 has 14 residues. The germline V and J ends were trimmed by 2 bases and 3 bases, with 11 bases remaining between them. The CDR3 sequence is CASSYLGENYEQYF. The CDR3 region has the DNA TGTGCCAGCAGTTACCTCGGAGAAAACTACGAGCAGTACTTC.

J is TRBJ2-2 and V is TRBV16; D is unclear. Germline CDR1 KGHSY, CDR2 FQNENV. The V end lost 5 bases, the J end lost 5 bases, and 9 bases lay between the germline ends. This CDR3 comprises 13 residues. The CDR3 DNA sequence: TGTGCCAGCAGCGTTTACTCGACCGGGGAGCTGTTTTTT. Translating gives CASSVYSTGELFF.

Turning to this clone: This sample also contains other DNA sequences that code for the same CDR3. The J gene is TRBJ2-1, the V gene TRBV11-2; 7 bases align to TRBD2. The germline V gene encodes CDR1 SGHAT and CDR2 FQNNGV. The CDR3 is 13 residues long. Germline trimming cut 2 bases from V and 5 bases from J; bases unmatched to any gene: 0. The CDR3 DNA follows: TGTGCCAGCAGCTTACTAGCGGACAATGAGCAGTTCTTC. Its protein product is CASSLLADNEQFF.

As for this clone: The junction departs from germline at one end; a sequencing error may be responsible. This chain joins TRBV30 and TRBJ2-1; no clear D gene. This CDR3 is 12 amino acids long. CDR1 and CDR2 from the germline V gene are GTSNPN and SVGIG (reference sequence). The CDR3 region has the DNA TGTGCCTGGAGTCCGGTCGGCAATAAGCAGTTCTTC. Encoded protein: CAWSPVGNKQFF.

V is TRBV5-1 and J is TRBJ1-4; D unclear. The germline V gene encodes CDR1 SGHRS and CDR2 YFSETQ. Deletions cut 0 bases from V and 6 bases from J, with 18 bases between. The CDR3 runs 17 residues. The CDR3 loop reads CASSLGHETADDEKLFF. The CDR3 DNA is TGCGCCAGCAGCTTGGGCCACGAAACAGCAGACGATGAAAAACTGTTTTTT.

The rearrangement joins TRBV2 to TRBJ1-6, with unresolved D. The CDR3 length is 15 residues. The germline CDR1 and CDR2 sequences are SNHLY and FYNNEI. V was pared by 0 bases and J by 3 bases, with 6 bases between. In DNA form, the CDR3 reads TGTGCCAGCAGTGAAGCGGGGAGCTATAATTCACCCCTCCACTTT. Translating gives CASSEAGSYNSPLHF.

This rearrangement joins TRBV5-6 to TRBJ1-1; 8 bases agree with TRBD1. The CDR3 length is 15 residues. The V and J ends lost 3 bases and 5 bases, in that order; junction bases with no gene match: 9. The V gene's germline CDR1 is SGHDT and CDR2 YYEEEE. The CDR3 DNA reads as TGTGCCAGCAGCTACGGGACAGGCGTGGGAACTGAAGCTTTCTTT. As protein: CASSYGTGVGTEAFF.

Turning to this clone: The identical CDR3 is also encoded by other nucleotide sequences in the sample. The chain employs TRBV9 and TRBJ2-7, with TRBD2 identical over 12 bases. There are 15 residues in the CDR3. The trim removed 0 bases at V and 3 bases at J, leaving 1 base unmatched. Germline V gene sequence: CDR1 SGDLS, CDR2 YYNGEE. CDR3 nucleotides: TGTGCCAGCAGCGTAGGACTAGCGGGAGACTACGAGCAGTACTTC. As protein: CASSVGLAGDYEQYF.

The chain links TRBV7-6 to TRBJ2-7; TRBD2 aligns across 11 bases. Germline V gene lookup returns CDR1 SGHVS and CDR2 FNYEAQ. The junction had 3 bases not matched to a gene; V was cut back by 1 base and J by 4 bases. The CDR3 sequence is 15 residues long. CDR3 protein: CASSLGLAGGYEQYF. The CDR3 nucleotides are TGTGCCAGCAGCTTAGGCCTAGCGGGGGGTTACGAGCAGTACTTC.

The chain joins TRBV7-6 to TRBJ1-2, with 8 bases that match TRBD1. CDR3 length: 16 residues. Germline CDR1 reads SGHVS; CDR2 reads FNYEAQ. J lost 1 base, V lost 5 bases, and 9 bases had no gene match. The chain's CDR3 is CASSLKGTGHNYGYTF. The CDR3 DNA reads as TGTGCCAGCAGCCTGAAAGGGACAGGTCATAACTATGGCTACACCTTC.

The chain recombines TRBV6-5 with TRBJ1-2, with D perhaps TRBD1 (6 bases). The CDR3 consists of 14 residues. CDR1 and CDR2 (germline): MNHEY, SVGAGI. The V end lost 2 bases, the J end lost 3 bases, and 10 bases lay between the germline ends. The CDR3 DNA is TGTGCCAGCAGTTACGGGGGGCAGGACTATGGCTACACCTTC. This sequence encodes CASSYGGQDYGYTF.

The chain is built from TRBV6-5 and TRBJ2-1, with a tentative D call TRBD1 (5 bases). This CDR3 spans 13 amino acids. Trimming took 4 bases from V and 4 from J, leaving 8 bases between them. From germline, CDR1 is MNHEY and CDR2 SVGAGI. CDR3 sequence reads: CASSWGLYNEQFF. For the CDR3, the DNA is TGTGCCAGCAGTTGGGGCCTTTACAATGAGCAGTTCTTC.

The rearrangement joins TRBV27 to TRBJ2-7, with TRBD2 matching over 14 bases. This CDR3 spans 14 amino acids. The trim removed 6 bases at V and 10 bases at J, leaving 8 bases unmatched. Germline-derived CDR1 and CDR2 are MNHEY and SMNVEV (reference sequence). CDR3 protein: CASSPGTSGGKQYF. CDR3 nucleotide sequence: TGTGCCAGCAGCCCCGGGACTAGCGGGGGAAAACAGTACTTC.